A single sample is the source of the 20 T cell receptor beta chains below, sequenced in a study of cytomegalovirus exposure and HLA in healthy donors. It was with 60 Vbeta and 13 Jbeta primers that the PCR ran. This table comes from immunoSEQ multiplex PCR, and its TCRdb copy is limited to in-frame clones, with some not included. The sample has some 100,000 clones; approximately 76% are singletons. Sequenced: PBMCs. Receptor source: a man aged 50-59 years in good health and CMV-seropositive.

The chain joins TRBV5-1 to TRBJ2-1; 9 bases line up with TRBD1. This CDR3 contains 19 residues. The V segment lost 0 bases and the J segment 7 bases; nucleotides outside the gene matches: 17. Germline loops: CDR1 SGHRS, CDR2 YFSETQ. As DNA, the CDR3 is TGCGCCAGCAGCTTGGTTAGGACAGGGGAATTCCTTCGGTGGAATGAGCAGTTCTTC. It specifies CASSLVRTGEFLRWNEQFF.

This clone was seen only a few times. The chain carries TRBV6-4 and TRBJ2-3; TRBD2 aligns across 10 bases. The CDR3 runs to 16 residues. Germline CDR1 MRHNA, CDR2 SNTAGT. The V and J ends lost 4 bases and 5 bases, in that order; junction bases with no gene match: 9. The DNA of the CDR3 is TGTGCCAGCAGTGCGGGGGTCAGCGGGGGGGGAGATACGCAGTATTTT. This sequence encodes CASSAGVSGGGDTQYF.

This clone was seen more than once but under ten times. The gene calls are TRBV7-2 and TRBJ1-4, with D tentatively TRBD1 (6 bases). Trimming stripped 5 bases from V and 8 bases from J, with 15 bases between. CDR1 is SGHTA and CDR2 is FQGNSA in the germline V gene. The CDR3 extends over 14 amino acids. In DNA form, the CDR3 reads TGTGCCAGCAGCCTGGACAGAGGACGGGAAAAACTGTTTTTT. This translates into CASSLDRGREKLFF.

This chain connects TRBV6-5 to TRBJ1-2; D is ambiguous. The CDR3 is 13 amino acids. Germline V CDR1 and CDR2: MNHEY, SVGAGI. Trimming removed 0 bases from V and 5 bases from J, with 7 bases in between. The CDR3 here is CASSYSPVYGYTF. In DNA, the CDR3 is TGTGCCAGCAGTTACTCTCCAGTGTATGGCTACACCTTC.

The chain couples TRBV25-1 to TRBJ2-3; the D gene is possibly TRBD2 (8 bases). The V and J ends lost 0 bases and 0 bases respectively, with 13 bases between them. Germline V gives CDR1 MGHDK, CDR2 SYGVNS. The CDR3 runs to 17 residues. The CDR3 spells CASSEYSGTASTDTQYF. The CDR3 DNA sequence: TGTGCCAGCAGTGAATATAGCGGGACAGCTAGCACAGATACGCAGTATTTT.

The rearrangement links TRBV2 to TRBJ2-5, with TRBD2 matching over 8 bases. The CDR3 runs 12 residues. Germline-derived CDR1 and CDR2 are SNHLY and FYNNEI. After removal of 7 bases from V and 4 bases from J, the junction contained 2 bases not matched to a gene. The CDR3 coding sequence is TGTGCCAGCAAGCGGGAGAGAGAGACCCAGTACTTC. Amino acid sequence: CASKRERETQYF.

The chain has TRBV19 and TRBJ2-3; 11 nucleotides line up with TRBD1. J gave up 5 bases and V 8 bases, and 3 bases lay outside the gene matches. Germline assignment: CDR1 LNHDA and CDR2 SQIVND (reference sequence). The CDR3 loop spans 13 amino acids. This CDR3 is CASADRGRDTQYF. The CDR3, as DNA: TGTGCCAGTGCGGACAGGGGGCGAGATACGCAGTATTTT.

The table lists this clone with a few counts. The chain recombines TRBV4-3 with TRBJ2-3; TRBD1 agrees at 7 bases. CDR3 length: 16 residues. The V segment lost 2 bases and the J segment 3 bases; nucleotides outside the gene matches: 8. Germline V CDR1 and CDR2: LGHNA, YSLEER. The DNA for the CDR3 is TGCGCCAGCAGCCAAACTTCGCAGGGGGTAACAGATACGCAGTATTTT. This gives the protein CASSQTSQGVTDTQYF.

Only a few counts were recorded for this clone. The genes are TRBV28 and TRBJ2-7, with D maybe TRBD2 (5 bases). V was pared by 8 bases and J by 3 bases, with 23 bases between. The CDR3 is 16 amino acids. Germline assignment: CDR1 MDHEN and CDR2 SYDVKM. The CDR3 spells CASRSGSAGTFYEQYF. CDR3 nucleotide sequence: TGTGCCAGCCGTTCGGGGTCTGCAGGAACCTTCTACGAGCAGTACTTC.

This rearrangement joins TRBV10-3 to TRBJ2-7; 8 bases are a match to TRBD2. This CDR3 comprises 14 residues. Germline CDR1 ENHRY, CDR2 SYGVKD. J lost 5 bases, V lost 4 bases, and 7 bases had no gene match. The CDR3 here is CAISGGGRFNEQYF. The CDR3 nucleotides are TGTGCCATCAGTGGGGGCGGGAGGTTCAACGAGCAGTACTTC.

This clone was counted a single time. The rearrangement uses TRBV5-1 and TRBJ2-2; TRBD1 aligns across 7 bases. The CDR3 extends over 15 amino acids. The V and J ends lost 5 bases and 0 bases, in that order; junction bases with no gene match: 4. Per the germline V gene, CDR1 is SGHRS and CDR2 is YFSETQ. The CDR3 bases are TGCGCCAGCAGTCTCGGGACAGCGAACACCGGGGAGCTGTTTTTT. This sequence encodes CASSLGTANTGELFF. The complete variable domain, with remaining parts taken from reference TRBV5-1 and TRBJ2-2, reads KAGVTQTPRYLIKTRGQQVTLSCSPISGHRSVSWYQQTPGQGLQFLFEYFSETQRNKGNFPGRFSGRQFSNSRSEMNVSTLELGDSALYLCASSLGTANTGELFFGEGSRLTVL.

This chain uses TRBV4-1 with TRBJ2-7, with 13 bases identical to TRBD2. The V and J ends lost 4 bases and 2 bases, in that order; junction bases with no gene match: 5. Germline V lookup: CDR1 MGHRA, CDR2 YSYEKL. CDR3 length: 16 amino acids. The chain's CDR3 is CASSPRLAGGPYEQYF. The CDR3 coding sequence is TGCGCCAGCAGCCCTCGACTAGCGGGGGGTCCCTACGAGCAGTACTTC.

The chain links TRBV19 to TRBJ1-1; 7 bases map to TRBD1. This CDR3 is 17 amino acids long. Per the germline V gene, CDR1 is LNHDA and CDR2 is SQIVND (reference sequence). V lost 6 bases, J lost 0 bases, and 13 bases stayed unmatched. The CDR3 loop is CASSPGLQGGVNTEAFF. The DNA for the CDR3 is TGTGCCAGTAGCCCGGGACTCCAGGGGGGAGTGAACACTGAAGCTTTCTTT.

This clone was counted a single time. The V gene is TRBV7-9, the J gene TRBJ1-5; D is perhaps TRBD1 (5 bases). This CDR3 comprises 14 residues. Germline V gene lookup returns CDR1 SEHNR and CDR2 FQNEAQ (reference sequence). V lost 4 bases to trimming and J lost 4 bases, with 11 bases between them. This CDR3 is CASSWGGENQPQHF. In DNA, the CDR3 is TGTGCCAGCAGCTGGGGGGGGGAAAATCAGCCCCAGCATTTT.

The sample holds one count of this clone. The chain recombines TRBV5-6 with TRBJ2-5, with 9 bases matching TRBD1. CDR3 length: 15 residues. The junction had 5 bases not matched to a gene; V was cut back by 0 bases and J by 5 bases. Germline V gene lookup returns CDR1 SGHDT and CDR2 YYEEEE. CDR3 coding DNA: TGTGCCAGCAGCTTGGGACAGGGGGAGGGGGAGACCCAGTACTTC. Protein: CASSLGQGEGETQYF.

The chain employs TRBV29-1 and TRBJ2-5, with 8 bases that match TRBD1. There are 14 residues in the CDR3. Germline V CDR1 and CDR2: SQVTM, ANQGSEA. V trimming: 1 base; J trimming: 4 bases; junction bases outside the gene matches: 5. This chain's CDR3 is CSVEGQGIRETQYF. The CDR3 region has the DNA TGCAGCGTTGAAGGACAGGGGATTAGAGAGACCCAGTACTTC.

This clone has only a few counts. The chain has TRBV6-5 and TRBJ1-2; D is uncertain. The CDR3 length is 14 residues. V was clipped by 1 base and J by 2 bases, with 8 bases between them. Germline CDR1 reads MNHEY; CDR2 reads SVGAGI. The chain's CDR3 is CASSYYGINYGYTF. The CDR3 DNA reads as TGTGCCAGCAGTTACTACGGGATCAACTATGGCTACACCTTC.

This clone occurred a few times. V usage is TRBV11-2 and J usage is TRBJ2-2; TRBD1 matches 9 bases. Trimming removed 5 bases from V and 3 bases from J; junction bases left unmatched: 4. The CDR3 totals 15 residues. Germline V lookup: CDR1 SGHAT, CDR2 FQNNGV. This CDR3 reads CASSPGTGYTGELFF. CDR3 coding DNA: TGTGCCAGCAGCCCCGGGACAGGGTACACCGGGGAGCTGTTTTTT.

This rearrangement joins TRBV18 to TRBJ2-7; D uncertain. CDR1 and CDR2 from the germline V gene are KGHSH and LQKENI. The germline V and J ends were trimmed by 2 bases and 0 bases, with 11 bases remaining between them. The CDR3 extends over 15 amino acids. The CDR3 DNA sequence: TGTGCCAGCTCACCAAAGTGGGCAGACTCCTACGAGCAGTACTTC. This translates into CASSPKWADSYEQYF.

The V call is TRBV4-2, the J call TRBJ1-1, with D perhaps matching TRBD1 (5 bases). Germline CDR1 is LGHNA and CDR2 is YNFKEQ. V lost 4 bases, J lost 5 bases, and 17 bases lay in between. The CDR3 runs 15 residues. Here the CDR3 DNA reads TGTGCCAGCAGCCCGGGGGAGGGCGAGGGGACTGAAGCTTTCTTT. The encoded protein is CASSPGEGEGTEAFF.